This TCR beta chain was found in a study of cytomegalovirus exposure and HLA in healthy donors. Study results and caveats: TCR beta chains numbering approximately 150 were designated cytomegalovirus-associated. Roughly even sequencing depth across donors was the assumption behind the presence/absence analyses.

With regard to this clone: The antigen is not known.

V dropped 4 bases and J dropped 2 bases, with 12 bases sitting between them. CDR3 length: 15 amino acids. Germline CDR1 and CDR2: SEHNR and FQNEAQ (reference sequence). Both 60 Vbeta primers and 13 Jbeta primers went into the PCR. Using immunoSEQ multiplex PCR, the repertoire was profiled, and TCRdb retains in-frame clones only, with some absent. Here the sample spans a few hundred thousand clones, approximately 90% being singletons. The chain combines TRBV7-9 with TRBJ1-3; D gene unclear. The sample consisted of PBMCs. The clonotype was recovered from a woman aged 18 to 35 in good health and CMV-seronegative. The CDR3 loop is CASSYTAKPGNTIYF. CDR3 bases: TGTGCCAGCAGCTACACAGCAAAGCCTGGAAACACCATATATTTT.